This TCR beta chain was captured by sequencing in a study of blood T cell repertoires in COVID-19. Across the whole study: Donors in the United States, Italy and Spain gave samples during acute or convalescent COVID-19. From T cells, B-cell-depleted T cells, or PBMCs came the material, which was cDNA or gDNA.

The CDR3 spans 14 residues. V gave up 4 bases and J gave up 2 bases; unmatched junction bases: 4. The germline CDR1 and CDR2 sequences are SQVTM and ANQGSEA. Per the study methods: It was from reference gene primer amplification that nucleated cell counts were estimated. Profiled with immunoSEQ multiplex PCR; TCRdb holds only in-frame clones, not every one. V, J and clone size reflect that table, while D and trimming were determined from the DNA. The repertoire has over 95,000 clones, approximately 85% of them found once; the top ten carry roughly 3.5%. This TCR derives from a middle-aged man with acute or convalescent COVID-19. The sample taken for sequencing was peripheral blood. The chain uses TRBV29-1 and TRBJ1-5; 8 nucleotides match TRBD1. DNA for the CDR3: TGCAGCGTTGCCCAGGGACAGGGCAATCAGCCCCAGCATTTT. This encodes CSVAQGQGNQPQHF.